These T cell receptor beta chains were read from a single sample in a study of cytomegalovirus exposure and HLA in healthy donors. The assay was immunoSEQ multiplex PCR, and TCRdb's table has in-frame clones only and misses some. The sample records about 120,000 clones, roughly 85% being singletons. Sequencing input: PBMCs. The source is a man younger than 30 in good health and CMV-seropositive. The CDR3 runs from the conserved cysteine through the conserved F or W. D genes are given only for firm matches. Size values are once, few and many counts, or a class for expanded clones, and some rows have none.

D: TRBD2
size: -
V: TRBV9
J: TRBJ2-3
CDR3: CASSVTRLAGGPDPDTQYF
DNA: TGTGCCAGCAGCGTTACCAGACTAGCGGGGGGGCCAGATCCAGATACGCAGTATTTT

D: -
size: few
V: TRBV6-1
J: TRBJ2-5
CDR3: CASSAGGAQETQYF
DNA: TGTGCCAGCAGCGCCGGCGGGGCACAAGAGACCCAGTACTTC

D: TRBD2
size: -
V: TRBV5-1
J: TRBJ2-7
CDR3: CASSLFPSGGAYEQYF
DNA: TGCGCCAGCAGCTTGTTTCCTAGCGGGGGGGCCTACGAGCAGTACTTC

D: TRBD1
size: -
V: TRBV7-3
J: TRBJ2-7
CDR3: CASSPPLWDSYEQYF
DNA: TGTGCCAGCAGCCCCCCCCTGTGGGACAGCTACGAGCAGTACTTC

D: -
size: -
V: TRBV11-2
J: TRBJ1-1
CDR3: CASSLYYLNTEAFF
DNA: TGTGCCAGCAGCTTGTATTATCTGAACACTGAAGCTTTCTTT

D: -
size: -
V: TRBV2
J: TRBJ2-7
CDR3: CASSVERSSLEQYF
DNA: TGTGCCAGCAGTGTGGAGCGGTCGAGTCTTGAGCAGTACTTC

D: TRBD1
size: -
V: TRBV5-4
J: TRBJ1-1
CDR3: CASSPLQGAEAFF
DNA: TGTGCCAGCAGTCCACTTCAGGGGGCTGAAGCTTTCTTT

D: -
size: -
V: TRBV2
J: TRBJ2-1
CDR3: CASTNQWPPFYNEQFF
DNA: TGTGCCAGCACCAACCAATGGCCCCCCTTTTACAATGAGCAGTTCTTC

D: TRBD1
size: -
V: TRBV30
J: TRBJ1-2
CDR3: CAWGTAYGYTF
DNA: TGTGCCTGGGGGACAGCTTATGGCTACACCTTC

D: TRBD1
size: -
V: TRBV29-1
J: TRBJ1-1
CDR3: CSAAGTGRGTEAFF
DNA: TGCAGCGCCGCTGGGACAGGGAGAGGAACTGAAGCTTTCTTT

D: TRBD1
size: -
V: TRBV20-1
J: TRBJ1-1
CDR3: CSARQGPEAFF
DNA: TGCAGTGCGCGACAGGGTCCTGAAGCTTTCTTT

D: TRBD2
size: -
V: TRBV2
J: TRBJ2-1
CDR3: CASSETSGTNEQFF
DNA: TGTGCCAGCAGTGAAACTAGCGGTACCAATGAGCAGTTCTTC

D: -
size: few
V: TRBV6-1
J: TRBJ1-1
CDR3: CASSRQLTNTEAFF
DNA: TGTGCCAGCAGTCGACAGCTGACGAACACTGAAGCTTTCTTT

D: -
size: -
V: TRBV30
J: TRBJ1-6
CDR3: CAWSVSSGNSPLHF
DNA: TGTGCCTGGAGTGTAAGCAGCGGAAATTCACCCCTCCACTTT

D: TRBD2
size: -
V: TRBV6-5
J: TRBJ2-3
CDR3: CASSLSGVETDTQYF
DNA: TGTGCCAGCAGTCTTAGCGGGGTCGAGACAGATACGCAGTATTTT

D: -
size: -
V: TRBV7-9
J: TRBJ1-2
CDR3: CASSLGANGYTF
DNA: TGTGCCAGCAGCTTGGGGGCCAATGGCTACACCTTC

D: -
size: -
V: TRBV5-5
J: TRBJ2-7
CDR3: CASSFLTGTPKEQYF
DNA: TGTGCCAGCAGCTTCCTCACCGGGACACCTAAGGAGCAGTACTTC

D: -
size: -
V: TRBV29-1
J: TRBJ1-1
CDR3: CSVVKQGNTEAFF
DNA: TGCAGCGTCGTTAAACAGGGAAACACTGAAGCTTTCTTT

D: -
size: -
V: TRBV10-3
J: TRBJ2-2
CDR3: CAIAGAGELFF
DNA: TGTGCCATCGCCGGGGCCGGGGAGCTGTTTTTT

D: -
size: -
V: TRBV4-1
J: TRBJ1-1
CDR3: CASSQVLAKNTEAFF
DNA: TGCGCCAGCAGCCAAGTCCTAGCCAAGAACACTGAAGCTTTCTTT

D: -
size: -
V: TRBV18
J: TRBJ1-5
CDR3: CASSPFFLAGNQPQHF
DNA: TGTGCCAGCTCACCATTTTTCCTCGCAGGGAATCAGCCCCAGCATTTT

D: TRBD1
size: -
V: TRBV5-1
J: TRBJ1-1
CDR3: CASSFNRDSLNTEAFF
DNA: TGCGCCAGCAGCTTCAATCGGGACAGTTTGAACACTGAAGCTTTCTTT

D: -
size: -
V: TRBV2
J: TRBJ2-7
CDR3: CASSEVVGVAYEQYF
DNA: TGTGCCAGCAGTGAAGTAGTCGGGGTAGCCTACGAGCAGTACTTC

D: -
size: -
V: TRBV27
J: TRBJ1-5
CDR3: CASSLAGRDQPQHF
DNA: TGTGCCAGCAGTTTAGCGGGAAGGGATCAGCCCCAGCATTTT

D: TRBD2
size: -
V: TRBV4-1
J: TRBJ2-7
CDR3: CASSMFSGDYEQYF
DNA: TGCGCCAGCAGCATGTTTAGCGGGGACTACGAGCAGTACTTC

D: TRBD2
size: -
V: TRBV7-7
J: TRBJ2-2
CDR3: CASSPTSGGPTGELFF
DNA: TGTGCCAGCAGCCCTACTAGCGGGGGCCCGACCGGGGAGCTGTTTTTT

D: -
size: -
V: TRBV4-1
J: TRBJ1-1
CDR3: CASSQFPGTEAFF
DNA: TGCGCCAGCAGCCAATTCCCGGGAACTGAAGCTTTCTTT

D: TRBD1
size: -
V: TRBV4-2
J: TRBJ1-1
CDR3: CASSQARTGVAEAFF
DNA: TGTGCCAGCAGCCAAGCCAGAACAGGGGTCGCTGAAGCTTTCTTT

D: -
size: once
V: TRBV21-1
J: TRBJ1-1
CDR3: CASSPAPGDTEAFF
DNA: TGTGCCAGCAGCCCTGCTCCAGGGGACACTGAAGCTTTCTTT

D: -
size: -
V: TRBV11-2
J: TRBJ1-2
CDR3: CASSSTQGLGYGYTF
DNA: TGTGCCAGCAGCTCCACTCAGGGGCTGGGCTATGGCTACACCTTC

D: TRBD1
size: -
V: TRBV7-9
J: TRBJ1-5
CDR3: CASSQGQGGPGGNQPQHF
DNA: TGTGCCAGCAGCCAGGGACAGGGGGGACCTGGGGGCAATCAGCCCCAGCATTTT

D: TRBD2
size: -
V: TRBV4-3
J: TRBJ2-7
CDR3: CASSQDLRGKVREQYF
DNA: TGCGCCAGCAGCCAAGATCTGCGGGGGAAGGTACGCGAGCAGTACTTC

D: -
size: -
V: TRBV19
J: TRBJ1-1
CDR3: CASSMEQGFNTEAFF
DNA: TGTGCCAGTAGTATGGAACAGGGCTTTAACACTGAAGCTTTCTTT

D: TRBD1
size: -
V: TRBV4-1
J: TRBJ1-6
CDR3: CASSTGTGNSPPHF
DNA: TGCGCCAGCAGTACCGGGACAGGGAATTCACCCCCCCACTTT

D: -
size: -
V: TRBV5-6
J: TRBJ1-1
CDR3: CASSSQGRTEAFF
DNA: TGTGCCAGCAGCTCCCAGGGAAGGACTGAAGCTTTCTTT

D: TRBD1
size: -
V: TRBV7-2
J: TRBJ2-5
CDR3: CASSYTGGGETQYF
DNA: TGTGCCAGCAGCTATACAGGGGGCGGCGAGACCCAGTACTTC

D: -
size: -
V: TRBV5-4
J: TRBJ2-5
CDR3: CASSLISQETQYF
DNA: TGTGCCAGCAGCTTGATCTCCCAAGAGACCCAGTACTTC

D: -
size: once
V: TRBV4-2
J: TRBJ2-7
CDR3: CASSPMEGTPYEQYF
DNA: TGTGCCAGCAGCCCGATGGAGGGTACCCCCTACGAGCAGTACTTC

D: -
size: -
V: TRBV5-1
J: TRBJ1-1
CDR3: CASSLDSTEAFF
DNA: TGCGCCAGCAGCTTGGACAGCACTGAAGCTTTCTTT

D: -
size: -
V: TRBV2
J: TRBJ1-5
CDR3: CASSVRVNSNRPQHF
DNA: TGTGCCAGCAGTGTCCGAGTAAATAGCAATCGGCCCCAGCATTTT

D: TRBD1
size: -
V: TRBV11-2
J: TRBJ1-4
CDR3: CASSLGTGGGYLHEKLFF
DNA: TGTGCCAGCAGCTTAGGGACAGGGGGTGGGTATTTGCATGAAAAACTGTTTTTT

D: TRBD2
size: -
V: TRBV2
J: TRBJ2-3
CDR3: CASSKETKTSGVADTQYF
DNA: TGTGCCAGCAGTAAAGAAACTAAGACTAGCGGGGTGGCAGATACGCAGTATTTT

D: TRBD2
size: -
V: TRBV19
J: TRBJ2-1
CDR3: CASSIDQLAGGNEQFF
DNA: TGTGCCAGTAGTATAGATCAACTAGCGGGTGGGAATGAGCAGTTCTTC

D: TRBD2
size: -
V: TRBV6-5
J: TRBJ2-1
CDR3: CASSYVAGGPNEQFF
DNA: TGTGCCAGCAGTTACGTGGCGGGGGGGCCCAATGAGCAGTTCTTC

D: TRBD1
size: -
V: TRBV5-1
J: TRBJ2-7
CDR3: CASSLVPDRVANEQYF
DNA: TGCGCCAGCAGCTTGGTTCCGGACAGGGTTGCGAACGAGCAGTACTTC

D: -
size: once
V: TRBV15
J: TRBJ2-7
CDR3: CATSRDLETAIYEQYF
DNA: TGTGCCACCAGCAGAGATCTGGAGACAGCGATCTACGAGCAGTACTTC